This T cell receptor beta chain came from a study of blood T cells in healthy people across ages. The study's findings and limits: Getting older went along with TCR beta diversity per million T cells dropping roughly linearly.

Through a sample-barcoded 5' primer and a J-beta primer mix, a second PCR was run for 7 to 11 cycles. TCRdb fed the 5' RACE reads into MiXCR, producing one record per CDR3 protein. This sample yields more than 900,000 distinct CDR3 sequences, of which 25% to 35% are seen a single time; 9.5% to 13% belongs to the top ten. Approximately 9.4 milliliters was the volume of peripheral blood drawn from each donor. Samples each yielded at least 5.5 micrograms of total RNA. The table lists this clonotype with many counts. No antigen is known for it. These data also formed part of another study, on T cells of mothers and their children. Per that study: The people who donated were a few healthy Caucasian mothers and their six children.

The source of this sequence is a middle-aged woman in good health. Sample: blood.

The CDR3 DNA sequence: TGTGCCAGCAGCCTAGCGGGGCGCTCGCAGCATACGCAGTATTTT. Amino acid sequence: CASSLAGRSQHTQYF. V and J are TRBV6-6 and TRBJ2-3; 9 bases are a match to TRBD2. Germline assignment: CDR1 MNHNY and CDR2 SVGAGI (reference sequence). The CDR3 has 15 amino acids. V was clipped by 6 bases and J by 7 bases; unmatched bases: 11.